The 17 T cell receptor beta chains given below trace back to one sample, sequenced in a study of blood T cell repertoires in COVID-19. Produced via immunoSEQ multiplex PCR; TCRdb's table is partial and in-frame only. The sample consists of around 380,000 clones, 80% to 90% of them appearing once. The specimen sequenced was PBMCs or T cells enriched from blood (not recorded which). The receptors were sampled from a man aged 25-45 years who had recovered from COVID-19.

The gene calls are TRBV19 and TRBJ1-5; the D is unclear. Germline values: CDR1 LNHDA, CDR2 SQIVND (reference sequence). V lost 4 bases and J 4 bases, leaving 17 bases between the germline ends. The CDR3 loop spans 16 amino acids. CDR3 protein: CASSTSTVPNNQPQHF. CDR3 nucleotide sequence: TGTGCCAGTAGTACGTCTACAGTGCCCAATAATCAGCCCCAGCATTTT. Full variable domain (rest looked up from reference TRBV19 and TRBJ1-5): DGGITQSPKYLFRKEGQNVTLSCEQNLNHDAMYWYRQDPGQGLRLIYYSQIVNDFQKGDIAEGYSVSREKKESFPLTVTSAQKNPTAFYLCASSTSTVPNNQPQHFGDGTRLSIL.

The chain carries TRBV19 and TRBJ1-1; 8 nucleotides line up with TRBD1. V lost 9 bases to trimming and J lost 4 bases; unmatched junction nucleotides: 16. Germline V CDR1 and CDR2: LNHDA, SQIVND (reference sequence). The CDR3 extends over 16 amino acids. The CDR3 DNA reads TGTGCCAGCCATCAGGACAGGGCTTCTTGGCCCACTGAAGCTTTCTTT. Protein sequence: CASHQDRASWPTEAFF.

CDR3 region: CASSARDRGASGEKLFF. DNA of the CDR3: TGTGCCAGTAGTGCCCGGGACAGGGGGGCCTCTGGGGAAAAACTGTTTTTT. V and J are TRBV19 and TRBJ1-4, with 11 bases that match TRBD1. The germline V gene has CDR1 LNHDA and CDR2 SQIVND (reference sequence). This CDR3 contains 17 residues. Germline trimming cut 5 bases from V and 8 bases from J; bases unmatched to any gene: 13.

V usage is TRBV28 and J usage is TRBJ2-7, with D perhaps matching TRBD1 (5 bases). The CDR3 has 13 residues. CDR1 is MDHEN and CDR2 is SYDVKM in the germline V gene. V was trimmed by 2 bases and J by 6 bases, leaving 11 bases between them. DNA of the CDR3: TGTGCCAGCAGTTTAGCCCGACAGCCCGAGCAGTACTTC. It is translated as CASSLARQPEQYF.

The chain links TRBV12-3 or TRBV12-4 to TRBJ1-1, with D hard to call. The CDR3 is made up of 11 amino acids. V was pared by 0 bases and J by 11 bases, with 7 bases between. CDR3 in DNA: TGTGCCAGCAGTTTAGCGATGGAGGCTTTCTTT. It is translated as CASSLAMEAFF.

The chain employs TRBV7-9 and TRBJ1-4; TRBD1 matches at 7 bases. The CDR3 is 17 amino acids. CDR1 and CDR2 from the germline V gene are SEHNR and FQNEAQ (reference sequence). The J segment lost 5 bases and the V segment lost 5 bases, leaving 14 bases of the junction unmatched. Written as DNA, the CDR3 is TGTGCCAGCAGCAAAGGACAGGAGGTCGTAGTAAATGAAAAACTGTTTTTT. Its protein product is CASSKGQEVVVNEKLFF.

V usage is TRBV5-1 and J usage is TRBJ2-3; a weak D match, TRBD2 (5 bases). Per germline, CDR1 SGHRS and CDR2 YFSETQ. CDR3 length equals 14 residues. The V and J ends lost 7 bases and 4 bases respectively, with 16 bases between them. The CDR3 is CASGESRAADTQYF. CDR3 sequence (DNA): TGCGCCAGCGGGGAGTCGAGGGCCGCAGATACGCAGTATTTT.

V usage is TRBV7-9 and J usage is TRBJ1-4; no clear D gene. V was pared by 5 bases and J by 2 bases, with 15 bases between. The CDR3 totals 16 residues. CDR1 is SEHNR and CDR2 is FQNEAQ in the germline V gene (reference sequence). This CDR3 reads CASSRVAGATNEKLFF. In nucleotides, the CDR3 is TGTGCCAGCAGCCGTGTCGCCGGAGCGACTAATGAAAAACTGTTTTTT.

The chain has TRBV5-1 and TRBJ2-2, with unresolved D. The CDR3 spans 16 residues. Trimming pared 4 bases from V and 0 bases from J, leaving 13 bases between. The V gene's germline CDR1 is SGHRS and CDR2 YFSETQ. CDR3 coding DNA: TGCGCCAGCAGCCAACAGCCCCCCGCGAACACCGGGGAGCTGTTTTTT. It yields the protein CASSQQPPANTGELFF.

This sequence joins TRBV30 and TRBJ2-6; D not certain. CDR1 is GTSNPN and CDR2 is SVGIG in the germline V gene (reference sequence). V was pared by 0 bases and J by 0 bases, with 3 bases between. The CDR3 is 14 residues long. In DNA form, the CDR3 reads TGTGCCTGGAGTGTCATCTCTGGGGCCAACGTCCTGACTTTC. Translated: CAWSVISGANVLTF. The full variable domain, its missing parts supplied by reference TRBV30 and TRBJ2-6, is SQTIHQWPATLVQPVGSPLSLECTVEGTSNPNLYWYRQAAGRGLQLLFYSVGIGQISSEVPQNLSASRPQDRQFILSSKKLLLSDSGFYLCAWSVISGANVLTFGAGSRLTVL.

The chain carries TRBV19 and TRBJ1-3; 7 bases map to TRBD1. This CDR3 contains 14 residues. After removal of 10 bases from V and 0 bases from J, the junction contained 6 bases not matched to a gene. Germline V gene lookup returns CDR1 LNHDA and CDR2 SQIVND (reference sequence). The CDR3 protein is CATHRGSSGNTIYF. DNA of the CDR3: TGTGCCACCCACAGGGGAAGCTCTGGAAACACCATATATTTT. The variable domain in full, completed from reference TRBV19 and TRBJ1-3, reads DGGITQSPKYLFRKEGQNVTLSCEQNLNHDAMYWYRQDPGQGLRLIYYSQIVNDFQKGDIAEGYSVSREKKESFPLTVTSAQKNPTAFYLCATHRGSSGNTIYFGEGSWLTVV.

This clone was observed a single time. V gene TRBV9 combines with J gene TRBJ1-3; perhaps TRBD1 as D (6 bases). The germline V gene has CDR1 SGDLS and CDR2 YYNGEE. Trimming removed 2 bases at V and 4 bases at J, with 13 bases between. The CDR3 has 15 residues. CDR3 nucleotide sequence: TGTGCCAGCAGCGTTCTGACAGGCAGCGGAAACACCATATATTTT. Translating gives CASSVLTGSGNTIYF. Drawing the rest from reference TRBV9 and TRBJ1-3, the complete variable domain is DSGVTQTPKHLITATGQRVTLRCSPRSGDLSVYWYQQSLDQGLQFLIQYYNGEERAKGNILERFSAQQFPDLHSELNLSSLELGDSALYFCASSVLTGSGNTIYFGEGSWLTVV.

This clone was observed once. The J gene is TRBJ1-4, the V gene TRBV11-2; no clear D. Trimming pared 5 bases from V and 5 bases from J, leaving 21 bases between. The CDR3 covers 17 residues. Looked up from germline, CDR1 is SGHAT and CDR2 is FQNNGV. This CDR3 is CASSPLKSPQKNEKLFF. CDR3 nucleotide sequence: TGTGCCAGCAGCCCACTGAAAAGTCCTCAAAAAAATGAAAAACTGTTTTTT.

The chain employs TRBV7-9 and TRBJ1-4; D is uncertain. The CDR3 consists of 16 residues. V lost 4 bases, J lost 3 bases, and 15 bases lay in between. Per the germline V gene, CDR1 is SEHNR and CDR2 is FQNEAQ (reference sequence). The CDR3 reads CASSSQTELSNEKLFF. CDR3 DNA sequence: TGTGCCAGCAGCTCTCAAACAGAGCTATCTAATGAAAAACTGTTTTTT.

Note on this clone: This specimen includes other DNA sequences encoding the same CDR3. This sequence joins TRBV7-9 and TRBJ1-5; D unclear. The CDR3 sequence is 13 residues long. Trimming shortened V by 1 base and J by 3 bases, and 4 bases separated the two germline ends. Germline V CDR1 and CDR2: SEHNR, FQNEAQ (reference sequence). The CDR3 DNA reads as TGTGCCAGCAGCTTAGGAGTCAATCAGCCCCAGCATTTT. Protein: CASSLGVNQPQHF.

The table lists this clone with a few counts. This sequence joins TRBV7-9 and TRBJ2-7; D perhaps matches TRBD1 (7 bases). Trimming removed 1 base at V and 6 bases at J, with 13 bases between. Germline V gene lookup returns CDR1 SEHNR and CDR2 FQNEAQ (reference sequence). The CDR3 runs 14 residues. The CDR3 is CASSLEGGQIEQYF. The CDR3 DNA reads TGTGCCAGCAGCTTAGAGGGGGGACAGATCGAGCAGTACTTC.

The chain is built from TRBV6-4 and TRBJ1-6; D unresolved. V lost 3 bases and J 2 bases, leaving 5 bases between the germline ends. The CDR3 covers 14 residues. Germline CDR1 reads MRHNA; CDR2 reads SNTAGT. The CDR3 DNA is TGTGCCAGCAGTGAGCTAGCCTATAATTCACCCCTCCACTTT. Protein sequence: CASSELAYNSPLHF.